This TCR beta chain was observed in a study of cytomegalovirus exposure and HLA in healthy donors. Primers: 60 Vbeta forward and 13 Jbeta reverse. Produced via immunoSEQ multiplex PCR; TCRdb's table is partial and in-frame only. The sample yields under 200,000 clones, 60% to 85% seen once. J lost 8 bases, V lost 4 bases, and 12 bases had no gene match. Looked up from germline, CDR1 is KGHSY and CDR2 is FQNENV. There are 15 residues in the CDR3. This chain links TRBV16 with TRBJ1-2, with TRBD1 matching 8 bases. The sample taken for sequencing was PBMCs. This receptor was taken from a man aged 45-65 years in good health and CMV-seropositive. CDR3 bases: TGTGCCAGCAGCCCCCTCCTAGGACAGGGAGACGGCTACACCTTC. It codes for CASSPLLGQGDGYTF. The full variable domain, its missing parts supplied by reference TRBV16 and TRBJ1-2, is GEEVAQTPKHLVRGEGQKAKLYCAPIKGHSYVFWYQQVLKNEFKFLISFQNENVFDETGMPKERFSAKCLPNSPCSLEIQATKLEDSAVYFCASSPLLGQGDGYTFGSGTRLTVV.